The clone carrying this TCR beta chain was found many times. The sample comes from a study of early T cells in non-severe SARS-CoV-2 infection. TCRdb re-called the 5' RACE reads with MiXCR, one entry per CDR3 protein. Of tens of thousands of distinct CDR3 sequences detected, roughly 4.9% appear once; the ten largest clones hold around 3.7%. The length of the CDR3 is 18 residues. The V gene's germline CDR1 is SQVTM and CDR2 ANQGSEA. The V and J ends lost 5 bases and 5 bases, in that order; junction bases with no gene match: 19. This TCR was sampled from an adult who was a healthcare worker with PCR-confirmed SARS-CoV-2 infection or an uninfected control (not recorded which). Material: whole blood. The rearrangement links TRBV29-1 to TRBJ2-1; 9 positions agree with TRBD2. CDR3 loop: CSVRFGTSYVASNNEQFF. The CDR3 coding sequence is TGCAGCGTTCGGTTCGGGACTAGCTACGTCGCATCAAACAATGAGCAGTTCTTC.